This passage covers 2 T cell receptor beta chains from one sample sequenced in a study of CD8 T cells in ankylosing spondylitis. Via MiXCR, TCRdb re-called the 5' RACE reads, giving one row per CDR3 protein. The sample lists around 300,000 distinct CDR3 sequences, around a tenth occurring once. The sample taken for sequencing was blood, either unsorted or a sorted T cell fraction (not recorded which). The source of these receptors is a female donor with ankylosing spondylitis or in good health (not recorded which).

This clonotype was recorded at least ten times. The gene calls are TRBV25-1 and TRBJ2-5; D is unclear. Trimming pared 1 base from V and 5 bases from J, leaving 11 bases between. This CDR3 region has 14 residues. Germline V CDR1 and CDR2: MGHDK, SYGVNS. CDR3 sequence: CASSESRSWETQYF. In nucleotides, the CDR3 is TGTGCCAGCAGTGAATCTCGGTCCTGGGAGACCCAGTACTTC.

The V call is TRBV20-1, the J call TRBJ2-1; maybe TRBD2 (6 bases). Germline CDR1 reads DFQATT; CDR2 reads SNEGSKA (reference sequence). Trimming pared 6 bases from V and 10 bases from J, leaving 25 bases between. This CDR3 comprises 15 residues. CDR3: CSATRPGSVSREQFF. CDR3 nucleotides: TGCAGTGCGACCCGCCCCGGGAGCGTTTCACGGGAGCAGTTCTTC.